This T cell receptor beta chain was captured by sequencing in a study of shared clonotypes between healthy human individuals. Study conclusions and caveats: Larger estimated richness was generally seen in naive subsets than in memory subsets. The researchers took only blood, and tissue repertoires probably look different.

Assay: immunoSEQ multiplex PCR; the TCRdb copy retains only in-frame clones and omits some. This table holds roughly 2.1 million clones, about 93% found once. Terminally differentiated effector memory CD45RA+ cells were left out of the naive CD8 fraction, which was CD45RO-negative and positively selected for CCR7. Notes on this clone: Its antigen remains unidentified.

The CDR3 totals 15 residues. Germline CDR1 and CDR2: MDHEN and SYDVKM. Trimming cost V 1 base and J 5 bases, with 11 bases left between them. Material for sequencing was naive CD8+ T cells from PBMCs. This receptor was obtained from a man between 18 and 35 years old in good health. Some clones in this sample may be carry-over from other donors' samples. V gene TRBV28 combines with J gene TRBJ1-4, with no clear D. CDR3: CASSLFSTGNEKLFF. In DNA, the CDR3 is TGTGCCAGCAGTTTATTTTCTACGGGAAATGAAAAACTGTTTTTT.